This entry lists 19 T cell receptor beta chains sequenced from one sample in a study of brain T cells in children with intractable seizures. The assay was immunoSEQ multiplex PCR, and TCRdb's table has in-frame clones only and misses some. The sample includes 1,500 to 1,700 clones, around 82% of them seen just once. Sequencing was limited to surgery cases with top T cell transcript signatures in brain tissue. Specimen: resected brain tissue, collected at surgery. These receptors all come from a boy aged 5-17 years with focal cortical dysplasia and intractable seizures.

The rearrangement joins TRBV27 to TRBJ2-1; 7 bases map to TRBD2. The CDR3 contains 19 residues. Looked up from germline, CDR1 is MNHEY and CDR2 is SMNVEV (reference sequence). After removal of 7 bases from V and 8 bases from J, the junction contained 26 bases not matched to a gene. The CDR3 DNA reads TGTGCCAGCACTTCCTGGGGGGGTTTTTCTGTCGGGAGACGGGATGAGCAGTTCTTC. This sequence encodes CASTSWGGFSVGRRDEQFF.

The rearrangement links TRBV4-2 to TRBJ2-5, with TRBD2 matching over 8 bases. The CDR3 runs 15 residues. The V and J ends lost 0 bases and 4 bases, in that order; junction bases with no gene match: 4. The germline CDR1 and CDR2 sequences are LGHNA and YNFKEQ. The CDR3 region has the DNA TGTGCCAGCAGCCAAGATCCGGGGGGGCCAGAGACCCAGTACTTC. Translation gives CASSQDPGGPETQYF.

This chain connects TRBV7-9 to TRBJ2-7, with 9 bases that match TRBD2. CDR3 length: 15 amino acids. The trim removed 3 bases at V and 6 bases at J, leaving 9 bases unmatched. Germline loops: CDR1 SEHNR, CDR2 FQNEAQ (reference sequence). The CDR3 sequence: CASSLRAGGPSEQYF. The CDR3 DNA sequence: TGTGCCAGCAGCTTGCGGGCGGGGGGGCCGAGCGAGCAGTACTTC. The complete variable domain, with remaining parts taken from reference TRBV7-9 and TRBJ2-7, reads DTGVSQNPRHKITKRGQNVTFRCDPISEHNRLYWYRQTLGQGPEFLTYFQNEAQLEKSRLLSDRFSAERPKGSFSTLEIQRTEQGDSAMYLCASSLRAGGPSEQYFGPGTRLTVT.

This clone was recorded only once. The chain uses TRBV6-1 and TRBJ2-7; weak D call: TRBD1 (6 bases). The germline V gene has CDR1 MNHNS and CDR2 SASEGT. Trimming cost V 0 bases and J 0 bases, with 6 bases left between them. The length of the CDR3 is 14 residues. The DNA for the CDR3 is TGTGCCAGCAGTGAAGCGGACAGCTCCTACGAGCAGTACTTC. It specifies CASSEADSSYEQYF.

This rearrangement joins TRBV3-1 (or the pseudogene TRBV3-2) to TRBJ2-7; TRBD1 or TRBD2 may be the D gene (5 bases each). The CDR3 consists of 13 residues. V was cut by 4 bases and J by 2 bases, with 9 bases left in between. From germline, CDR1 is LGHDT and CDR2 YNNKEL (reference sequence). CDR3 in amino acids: CASSPGPAYEQYV. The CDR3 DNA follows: TGTGCCAGCAGCCCGGGACCCGCCTACGAGCAGTACGTC.

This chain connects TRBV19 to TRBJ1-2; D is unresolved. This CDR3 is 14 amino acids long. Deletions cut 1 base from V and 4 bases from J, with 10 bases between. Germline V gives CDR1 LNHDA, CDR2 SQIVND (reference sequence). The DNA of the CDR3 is TGTGCCAGTAGTATAGTAGGCCGAGCCTATGGCTACACCTTC. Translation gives CASSIVGRAYGYTF. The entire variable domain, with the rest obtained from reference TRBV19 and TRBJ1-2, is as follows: DGGITQSPKYLFRKEGQNVTLSCEQNLNHDAMYWYRQDPGQGLRLIYYSQIVNDFQKGDIAEGYSVSREKKESFPLTVTSAQKNPTAFYLCASSIVGRAYGYTFGSGTRLTVV.

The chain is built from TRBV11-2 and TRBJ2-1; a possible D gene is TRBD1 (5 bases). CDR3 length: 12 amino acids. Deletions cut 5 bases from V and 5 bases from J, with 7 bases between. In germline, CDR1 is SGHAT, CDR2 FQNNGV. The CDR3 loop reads CASSEGDNEQFF. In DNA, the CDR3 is TGTGCCAGCAGCGAAGGGGACAATGAGCAGTTCTTC. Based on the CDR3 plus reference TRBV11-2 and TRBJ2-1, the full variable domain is EAGVAQSPRYKIIEKRQSVAFWCNPISGHATLYWYQQILGQGPKLLIQFQNNGVVDDSQLPKDRFSAERLKGVDSTLKIQPAKLEDSAVYLCASSEGDNEQFFGPGTRLTVL.

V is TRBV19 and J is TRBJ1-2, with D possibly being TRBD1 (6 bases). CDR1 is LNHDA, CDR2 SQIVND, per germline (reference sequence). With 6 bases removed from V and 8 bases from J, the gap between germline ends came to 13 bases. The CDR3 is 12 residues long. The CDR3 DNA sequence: TGTGCCAGTAGGCAGGGGTCGCGGGGCTACACCTTC. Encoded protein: CASRQGSRGYTF.

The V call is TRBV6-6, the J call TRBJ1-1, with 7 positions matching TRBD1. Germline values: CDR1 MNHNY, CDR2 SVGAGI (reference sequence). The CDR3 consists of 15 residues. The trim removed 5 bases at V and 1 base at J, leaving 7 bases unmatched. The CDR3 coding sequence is TGTGCCAGCAGTGGACGACAGGGTCGGAACACTGAAGCTTTCTTT. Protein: CASSGRQGRNTEAFF.

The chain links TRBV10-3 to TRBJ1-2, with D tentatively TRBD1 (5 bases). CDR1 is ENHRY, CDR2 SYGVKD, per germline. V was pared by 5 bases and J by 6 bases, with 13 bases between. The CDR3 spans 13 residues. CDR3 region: CAISMRGPDGYTF. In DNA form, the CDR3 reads TGTGCCATCAGTATGCGGGGCCCGGATGGCTACACCTTC.

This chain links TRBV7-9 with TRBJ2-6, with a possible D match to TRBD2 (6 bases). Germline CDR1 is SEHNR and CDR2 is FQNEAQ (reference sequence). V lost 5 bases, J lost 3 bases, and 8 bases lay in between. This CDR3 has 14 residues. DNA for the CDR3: TGTGCCAGCAGCCCGGGACTTGGGGCCAACGTCCTGACTTTC. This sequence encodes CASSPGLGANVLTF.

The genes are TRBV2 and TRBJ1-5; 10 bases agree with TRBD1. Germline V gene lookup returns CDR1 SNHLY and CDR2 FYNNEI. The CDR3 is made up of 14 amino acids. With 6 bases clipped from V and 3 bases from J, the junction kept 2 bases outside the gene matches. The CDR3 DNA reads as TGTGCCAGCAGGGGACAGGGGAACAATCAGCCCCAGCATTTT. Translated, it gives CASRGQGNNQPQHF.

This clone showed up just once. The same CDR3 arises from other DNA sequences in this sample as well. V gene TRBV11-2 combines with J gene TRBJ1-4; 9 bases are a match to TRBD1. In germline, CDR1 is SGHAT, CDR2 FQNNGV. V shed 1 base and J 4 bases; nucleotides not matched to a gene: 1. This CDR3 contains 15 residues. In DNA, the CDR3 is TGTGCCAGCAGCTTAGGGGACAGGGATAATGAAAAACTGTTTTTT. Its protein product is CASSLGDRDNEKLFF. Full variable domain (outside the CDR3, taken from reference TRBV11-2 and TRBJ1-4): EAGVAQSPRYKIIEKRQSVAFWCNPISGHATLYWYQQILGQGPKLLIQFQNNGVVDDSQLPKDRFSAERLKGVDSTLKIQPAKLEDSAVYLCASSLGDRDNEKLFFGSGTQLSVL.

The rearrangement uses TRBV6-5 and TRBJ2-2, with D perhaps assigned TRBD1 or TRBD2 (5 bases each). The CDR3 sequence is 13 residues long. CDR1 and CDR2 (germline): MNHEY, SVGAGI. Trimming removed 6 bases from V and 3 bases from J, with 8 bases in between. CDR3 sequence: CASRGTDTGELFF. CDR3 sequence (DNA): TGTGCCAGCAGGGGGACGGACACCGGGGAGCTGTTTTTT.

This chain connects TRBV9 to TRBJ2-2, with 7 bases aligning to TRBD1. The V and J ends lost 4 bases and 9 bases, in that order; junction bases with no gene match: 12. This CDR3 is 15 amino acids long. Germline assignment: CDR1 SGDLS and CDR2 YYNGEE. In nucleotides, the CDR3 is TGTGCCAGCAGCCCGAGCGGACAGGAGTCTTGGGAGCTGTTTTTT. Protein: CASSPSGQESWELFF.

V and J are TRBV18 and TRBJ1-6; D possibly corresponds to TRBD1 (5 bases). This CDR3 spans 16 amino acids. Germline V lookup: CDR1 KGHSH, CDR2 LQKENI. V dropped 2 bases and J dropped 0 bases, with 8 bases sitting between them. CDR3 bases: TGTGCCAGCTCACCAACAGGAGACTCCTATAATTCACCCCTCCACTTT. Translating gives CASSPTGDSYNSPLHF.

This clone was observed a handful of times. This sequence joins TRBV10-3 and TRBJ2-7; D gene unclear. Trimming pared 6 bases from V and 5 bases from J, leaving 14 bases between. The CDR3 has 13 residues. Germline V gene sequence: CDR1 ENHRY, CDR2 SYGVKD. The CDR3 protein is CAIREFPGDEQYV. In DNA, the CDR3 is TGTGCCATCAGAGAATTCCCCGGTGACGAGCAGTACGTC.

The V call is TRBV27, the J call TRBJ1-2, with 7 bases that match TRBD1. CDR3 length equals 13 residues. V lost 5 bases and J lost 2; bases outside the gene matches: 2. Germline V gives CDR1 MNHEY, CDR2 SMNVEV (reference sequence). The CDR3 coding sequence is TGTGCCAGCAGTGTACAGGGGAACTATGGCTACACCTTC. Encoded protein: CASSVQGNYGYTF.

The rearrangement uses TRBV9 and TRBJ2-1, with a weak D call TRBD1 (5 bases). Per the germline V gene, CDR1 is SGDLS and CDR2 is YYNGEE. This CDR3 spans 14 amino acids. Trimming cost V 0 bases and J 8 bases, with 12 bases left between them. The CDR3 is CASSVDRLEDEQFF. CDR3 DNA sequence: TGTGCCAGCAGCGTAGACAGGCTGGAAGATGAGCAGTTCTTC.